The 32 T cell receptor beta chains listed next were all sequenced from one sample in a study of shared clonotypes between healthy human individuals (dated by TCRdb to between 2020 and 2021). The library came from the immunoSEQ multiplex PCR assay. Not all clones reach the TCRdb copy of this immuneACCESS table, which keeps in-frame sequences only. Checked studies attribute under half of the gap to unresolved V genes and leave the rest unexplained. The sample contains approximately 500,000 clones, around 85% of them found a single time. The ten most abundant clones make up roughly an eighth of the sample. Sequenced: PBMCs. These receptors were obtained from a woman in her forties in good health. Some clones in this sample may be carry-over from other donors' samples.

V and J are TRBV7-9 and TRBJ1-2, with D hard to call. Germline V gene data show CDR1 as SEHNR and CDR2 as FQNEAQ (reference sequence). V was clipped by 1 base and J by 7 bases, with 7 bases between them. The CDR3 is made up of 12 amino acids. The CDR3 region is CASSLGVGGYTF. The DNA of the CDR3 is TGTGCCAGCAGCTTAGGTGTAGGTGGCTACACCTTC.

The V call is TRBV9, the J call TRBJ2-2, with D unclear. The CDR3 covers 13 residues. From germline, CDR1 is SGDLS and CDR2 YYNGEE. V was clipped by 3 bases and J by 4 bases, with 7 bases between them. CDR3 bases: TGTGCCAGCAGCGCTATTCGCACCGGGGAGCTGTTTTTT. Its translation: CASSAIRTGELFF.

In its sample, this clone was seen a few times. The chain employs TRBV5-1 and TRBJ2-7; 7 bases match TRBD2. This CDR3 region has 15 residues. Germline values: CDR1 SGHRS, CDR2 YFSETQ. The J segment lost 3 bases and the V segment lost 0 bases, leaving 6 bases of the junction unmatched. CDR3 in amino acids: CASSLDTLADYEQYF. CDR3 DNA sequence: TGCGCCAGCAGCTTGGATACGCTAGCGGACTACGAGCAGTACTTC.

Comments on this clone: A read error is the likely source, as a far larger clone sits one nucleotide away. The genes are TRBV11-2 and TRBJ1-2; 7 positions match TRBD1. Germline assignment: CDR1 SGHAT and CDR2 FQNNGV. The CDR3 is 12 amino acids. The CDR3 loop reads CASSPPGGGYAF. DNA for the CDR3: TGTGCCAGCAGCCCCCCAGGGGGAGGCTACGCCTTC.

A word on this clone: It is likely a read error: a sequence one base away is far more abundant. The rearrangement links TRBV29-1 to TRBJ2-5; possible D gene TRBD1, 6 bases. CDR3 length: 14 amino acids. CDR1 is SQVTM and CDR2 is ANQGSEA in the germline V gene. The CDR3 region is CSVEEGTIQETQHF. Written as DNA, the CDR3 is TGCAGCGTTGAAGAAGGGACAATCCAAGAGACCCAGCACTTC.

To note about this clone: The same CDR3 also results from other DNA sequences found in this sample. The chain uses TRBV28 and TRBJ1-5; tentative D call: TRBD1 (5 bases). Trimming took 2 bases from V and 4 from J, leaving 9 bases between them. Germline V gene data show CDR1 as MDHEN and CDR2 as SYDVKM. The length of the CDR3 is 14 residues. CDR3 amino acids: CASSLGGGNQPQHF. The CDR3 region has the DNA TGTGCCAGCAGTTTAGGGGGGGGAAATCAGCCCCAGCATTTT. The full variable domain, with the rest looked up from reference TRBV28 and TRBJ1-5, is DVKVTQSSRYLVKRTGEKVFLECVQDMDHENMFWYRQDPGLGLRLIYFSYDVKMKEKGDIPEGYSVSREKKERFSLILESASTNQTSMYLCASSLGGGNQPQHFGDGTRLSIL.

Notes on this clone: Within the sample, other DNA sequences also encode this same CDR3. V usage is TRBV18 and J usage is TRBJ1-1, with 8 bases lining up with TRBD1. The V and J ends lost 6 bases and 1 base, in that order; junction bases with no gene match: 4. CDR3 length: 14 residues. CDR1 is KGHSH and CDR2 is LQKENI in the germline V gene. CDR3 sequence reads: CASSYGQGNTEAFF. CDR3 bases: TGTGCCAGCTCCTACGGACAGGGGAACACTGAAGCTTTCTTT. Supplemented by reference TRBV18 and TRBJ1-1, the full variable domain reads NAGVMQNPRHLVRRRGQEARLRCSPMKGHSHVYWYRQLPEEGLKFMVYLQKENIIDESGMPKERFSAEFPKEGPSILRIQQVVRGDSAAYFCASSYGQGNTEAFFGQGTRLTVV.

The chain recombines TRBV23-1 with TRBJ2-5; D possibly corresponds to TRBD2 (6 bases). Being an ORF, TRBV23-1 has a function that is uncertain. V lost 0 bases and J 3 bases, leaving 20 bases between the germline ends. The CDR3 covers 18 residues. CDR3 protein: CASSQSYKEGALEETQYF. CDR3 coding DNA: TGCGCCAGCAGTCAATCCTACAAGGAGGGCGCGTTAGAAGAGACCCAGTACTTC.

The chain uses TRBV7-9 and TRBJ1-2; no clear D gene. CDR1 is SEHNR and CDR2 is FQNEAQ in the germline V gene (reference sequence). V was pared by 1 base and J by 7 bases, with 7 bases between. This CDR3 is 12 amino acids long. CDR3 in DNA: TGTGCCAGCAGCTTAGAAATCAGTGGCTACACCTTC. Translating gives CASSLEISGYTF. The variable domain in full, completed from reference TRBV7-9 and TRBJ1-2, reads DTGVSQNPRHKITKRGQNVTFRCDPISEHNRLYWYRQTLGQGPEFLTYFQNEAQLEKSRLLSDRFSAERPKGSFSTLEIQRTEQGDSAMYLCASSLEISGYTFGSGTRLTVV.

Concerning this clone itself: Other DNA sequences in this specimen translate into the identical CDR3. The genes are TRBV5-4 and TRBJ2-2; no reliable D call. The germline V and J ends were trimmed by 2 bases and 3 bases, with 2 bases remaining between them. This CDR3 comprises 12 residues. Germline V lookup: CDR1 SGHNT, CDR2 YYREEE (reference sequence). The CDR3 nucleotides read TGTGCCAGCAGCTTATACACCGGGGAGCTGTTTTTT. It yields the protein CASSLYTGELFF.

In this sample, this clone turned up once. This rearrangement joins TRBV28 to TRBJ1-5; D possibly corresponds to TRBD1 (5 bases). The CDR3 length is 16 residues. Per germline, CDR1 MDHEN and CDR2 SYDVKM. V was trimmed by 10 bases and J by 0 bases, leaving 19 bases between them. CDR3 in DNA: TGTGCCATTGAAGATTCGGGGGGATATAGCAATCAGCCCCAGCATTTT. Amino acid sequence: CAIEDSGGYSNQPQHF.

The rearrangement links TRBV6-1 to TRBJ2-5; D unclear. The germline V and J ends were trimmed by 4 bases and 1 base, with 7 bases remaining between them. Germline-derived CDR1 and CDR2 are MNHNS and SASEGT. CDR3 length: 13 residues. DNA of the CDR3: TGTGCCAGCAGTGTACCGGGCCAAGAGACCCAGTACTTC. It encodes CASSVPGQETQYF.

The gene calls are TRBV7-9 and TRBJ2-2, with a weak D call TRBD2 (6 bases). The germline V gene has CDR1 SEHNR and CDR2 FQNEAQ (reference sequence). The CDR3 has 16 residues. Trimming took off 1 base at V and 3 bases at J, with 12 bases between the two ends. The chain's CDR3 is CASSLDGGRYTGELFF. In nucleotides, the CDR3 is TGTGCCAGCAGCTTAGATGGAGGGCGGTACACCGGGGAGCTGTTTTTT.

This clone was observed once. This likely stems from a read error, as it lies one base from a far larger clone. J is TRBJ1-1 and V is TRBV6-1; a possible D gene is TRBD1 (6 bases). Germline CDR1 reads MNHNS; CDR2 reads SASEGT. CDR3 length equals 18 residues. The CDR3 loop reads CASSEISRVLARDTEVFF. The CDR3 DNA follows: TGTGCCAGCAGTGAAATCTCCAGGGTTTTAGCTCGGGACACTGAAGTTTTCTTT.

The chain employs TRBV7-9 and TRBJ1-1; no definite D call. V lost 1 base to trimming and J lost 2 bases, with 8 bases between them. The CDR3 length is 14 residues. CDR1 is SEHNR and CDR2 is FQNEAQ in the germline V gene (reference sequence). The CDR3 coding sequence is TGTGCCAGCAGCTTAGTACCGATCAACACTGAAGCTTTCTTT. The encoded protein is CASSLVPINTEAFF.

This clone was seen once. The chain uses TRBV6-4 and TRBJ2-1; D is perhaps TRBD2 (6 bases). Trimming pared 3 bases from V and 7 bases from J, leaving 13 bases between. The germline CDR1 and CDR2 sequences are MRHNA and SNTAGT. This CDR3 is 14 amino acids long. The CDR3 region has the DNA TGTGCCAGCAGTGAAACGGGAGAACTTAATGAGCAGTTCTTC. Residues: CASSETGELNEQFF.

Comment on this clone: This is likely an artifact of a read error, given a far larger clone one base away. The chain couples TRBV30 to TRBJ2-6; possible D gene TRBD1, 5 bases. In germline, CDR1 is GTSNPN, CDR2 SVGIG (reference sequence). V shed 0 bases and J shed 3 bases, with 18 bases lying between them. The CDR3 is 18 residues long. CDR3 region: CAWSVDQGSYYGANVLTF. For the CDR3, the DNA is TGTGCCTGGAGTGTAGACCAGGGTTCATACTATGGGGCCAACGTCCTGACTTTC.

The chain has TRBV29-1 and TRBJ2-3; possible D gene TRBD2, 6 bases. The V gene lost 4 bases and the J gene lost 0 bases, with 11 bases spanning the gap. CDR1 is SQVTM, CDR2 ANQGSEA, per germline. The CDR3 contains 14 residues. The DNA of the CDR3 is TGCAGCGTTGGAGTGCTAGCGAGCACAGATACGCAGTATTTT. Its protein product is CSVGVLASTDTQYF.

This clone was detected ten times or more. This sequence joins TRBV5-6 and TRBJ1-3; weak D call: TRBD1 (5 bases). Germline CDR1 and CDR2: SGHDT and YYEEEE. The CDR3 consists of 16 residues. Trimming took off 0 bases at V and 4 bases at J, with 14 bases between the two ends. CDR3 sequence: CASSLVGGISGNTIYF. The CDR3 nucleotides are TGTGCCAGCAGCTTGGTGGGGGGAATCTCAGGAAACACCATATATTTT.

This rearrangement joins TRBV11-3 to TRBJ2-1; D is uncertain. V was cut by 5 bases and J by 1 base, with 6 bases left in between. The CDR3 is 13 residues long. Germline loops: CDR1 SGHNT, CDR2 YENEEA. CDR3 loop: CASSPDSYNEQFF. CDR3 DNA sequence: TGTGCCAGCAGCCCCGATTCCTACAATGAGCAGTTCTTC.

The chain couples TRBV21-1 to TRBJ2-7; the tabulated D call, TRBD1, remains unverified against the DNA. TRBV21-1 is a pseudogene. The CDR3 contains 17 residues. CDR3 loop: CASSKLYPWDSNYEQYF. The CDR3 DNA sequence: TGTGCCAGCAGCAAGCTCTACCCCTGGGACAGCAACTACGAGCAGTACTTC.

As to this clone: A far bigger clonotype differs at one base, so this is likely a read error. The CDR3 DNA is TGTGCCAGCAGTTCATTACGGGATACTGGGGCCAACGTCCTGACTTTC. Protein product: CASSSLRDTGANVLTF. This chain connects TRBV28 to TRBJ2-6, with a weak D call TRBD2 (5 bases). Germline loops: CDR1 MDHEN, CDR2 SYDVKM. With 4 bases removed from V and 2 bases from J, the gap between germline ends came to 12 bases. This CDR3 is 16 amino acids long.

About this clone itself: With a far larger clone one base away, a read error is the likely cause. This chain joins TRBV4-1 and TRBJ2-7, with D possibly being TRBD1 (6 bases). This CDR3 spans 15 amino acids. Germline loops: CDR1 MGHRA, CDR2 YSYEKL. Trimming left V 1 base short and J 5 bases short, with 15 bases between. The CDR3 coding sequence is TGCGCCAGCAGCCAAGGACAGGAGTTCCCCCACGAGCAGTACTTC. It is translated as CASSQGQEFPHEQYF.

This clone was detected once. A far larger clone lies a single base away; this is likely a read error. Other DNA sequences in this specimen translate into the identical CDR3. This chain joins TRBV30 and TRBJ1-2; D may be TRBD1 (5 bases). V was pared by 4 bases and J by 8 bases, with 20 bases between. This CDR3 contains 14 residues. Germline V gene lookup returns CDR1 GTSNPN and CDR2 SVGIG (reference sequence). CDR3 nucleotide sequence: TGTGCCTGGAAGTTCGGGGCGGGTGCTGGAGGCTACACCTTC. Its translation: CAWKFGAGAGGYTF.

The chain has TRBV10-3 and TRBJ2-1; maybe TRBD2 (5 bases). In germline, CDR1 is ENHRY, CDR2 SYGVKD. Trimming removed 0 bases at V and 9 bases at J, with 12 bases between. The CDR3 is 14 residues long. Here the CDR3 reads CAISESVGNGEQFF. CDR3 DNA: TGTGCCATCAGTGAGTCGGTCGGGAACGGTGAGCAGTTCTTC.

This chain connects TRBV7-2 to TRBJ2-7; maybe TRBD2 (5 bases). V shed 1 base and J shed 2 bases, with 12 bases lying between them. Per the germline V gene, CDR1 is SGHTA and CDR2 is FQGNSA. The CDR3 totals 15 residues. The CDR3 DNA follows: TGTGCCAGCAGCTTAGGGCTCGAGGGCCCCTACGAGCAGTACTTC. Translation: CASSLGLEGPYEQYF.

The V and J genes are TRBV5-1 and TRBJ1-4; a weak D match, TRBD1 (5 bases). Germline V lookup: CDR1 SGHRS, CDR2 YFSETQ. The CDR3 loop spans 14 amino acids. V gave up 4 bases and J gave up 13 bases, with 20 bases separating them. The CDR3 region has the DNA TGCGCCAGCAGCCCGGAAGGGGCCCCAAGCAGACTGTTTTTT. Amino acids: CASSPEGAPSRLFF.

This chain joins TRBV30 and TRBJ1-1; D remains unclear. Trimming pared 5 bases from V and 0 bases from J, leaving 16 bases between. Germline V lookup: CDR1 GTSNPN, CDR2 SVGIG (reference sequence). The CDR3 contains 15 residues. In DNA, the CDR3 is TGTGCCTGGGGCCAACCGGGAACTTTGAACACTGAAGCTTTCTTT. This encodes CAWGQPGTLNTEAFF.

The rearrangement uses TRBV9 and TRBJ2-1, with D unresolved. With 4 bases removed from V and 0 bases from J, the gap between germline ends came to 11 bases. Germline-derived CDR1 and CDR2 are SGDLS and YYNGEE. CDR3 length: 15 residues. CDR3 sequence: CASSFSPSSYNEQFF. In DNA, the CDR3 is TGTGCCAGCAGCTTTAGCCCCTCCTCCTACAATGAGCAGTTCTTC.

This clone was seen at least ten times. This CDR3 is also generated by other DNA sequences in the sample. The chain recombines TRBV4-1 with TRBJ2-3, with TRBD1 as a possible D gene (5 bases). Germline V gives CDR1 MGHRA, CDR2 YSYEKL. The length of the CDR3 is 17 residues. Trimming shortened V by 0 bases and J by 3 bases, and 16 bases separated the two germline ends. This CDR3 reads CASSQDLQAGYTDTQYF. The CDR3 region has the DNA TGCGCCAGCAGCCAAGATCTTCAGGCAGGGTATACAGATACGCAGTATTTT.

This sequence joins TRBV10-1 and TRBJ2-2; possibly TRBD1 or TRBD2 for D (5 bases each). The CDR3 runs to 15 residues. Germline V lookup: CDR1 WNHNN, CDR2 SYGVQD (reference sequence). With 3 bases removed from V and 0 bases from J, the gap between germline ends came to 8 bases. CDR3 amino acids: CASSDQGPNTGELFF. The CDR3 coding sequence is TGCGCCAGCAGTGACCAGGGACCGAACACCGGGGAGCTGTTTTTT.

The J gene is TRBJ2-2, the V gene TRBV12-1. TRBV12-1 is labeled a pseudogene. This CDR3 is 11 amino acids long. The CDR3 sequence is CASSFAGELFF. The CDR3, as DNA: TGTGCCAGCAGCTTTGCCGGGGAGCTGTTTTTT.